The 21 T cell receptor beta chains in this list originate from one sample, sequenced in a study of response to subunit inactivated influenza vaccine. TCRdb analysed the RT-PCR reads with MiXCR anew, one entry per CDR3 protein. The data contain 530,000 or so distinct CDR3 sequences, 12% of them singletons. The sequencing used PBMCs from blood, collected on the day of vaccination. All receptors derive from a man aged 50-59 years who received an inactivated influenza vaccine.

This clonotype was counted only a few times. The V call is TRBV18, the J call TRBJ1-2; tentatively, D is TRBD1 (6 bases). V lost 2 bases, J lost 5 bases, and 21 bases lay in between. CDR1 is KGHSH and CDR2 is LQKENI in the germline V gene. The CDR3 sequence is 17 residues long. CDR3 sequence (DNA): TGTGCCAGCTCACCAGCGGGCAGGGGAGGTGCGCGGTATGGCTACACCTTC. It is translated as CASSPAGRGGARYGYTF.

This clonotype has only a few counts. The rearrangement joins TRBV20-1 to TRBJ2-7; the D is unclear. The CDR3 sequence is 12 residues long. CDR1 and CDR2 from the germline V gene are DFQATT and SNEGSKA (reference sequence). Trimming removed 5 bases at V and 7 bases at J, with 15 bases between. CDR3 bases: TGCAGTGCTGACGACCAGTGGGGAGAGCAGTACTTC. This encodes CSADDQWGEQYF.

This clonotype showed up just a few times. The V and J genes are TRBV2 and TRBJ1-2; D gene ambiguous. V lost 2 bases and J lost 6, with 13 bases in between. This CDR3 is built from 14 residues. Germline CDR1 SNHLY, CDR2 FYNNEI. The CDR3 region is CASSERAGSHGYTF. The CDR3, as DNA: TGTGCCAGCAGTGAAAGGGCCGGGTCTCATGGCTACACCTTC.

The sample holds a few counts of this clonotype. This chain connects TRBV20-1 to TRBJ2-3; a possible D gene is TRBD2 (6 bases). CDR3 size: 15 residues. Germline-derived CDR1 and CDR2 are DFQATT and SNEGSKA (reference sequence). The V end was cut by 2 bases, the J end by 0 bases, with 12 bases between. The CDR3 here is CSARLLSGSTDTQYF. The CDR3, as DNA: TGCAGTGCTAGACTCTTGAGCGGGAGCACAGATACGCAGTATTTT.

CDR3 loop: CASSQDRLAAYNEQFF. The DNA for the CDR3 is TGTGCCAGCAGCCAAGATCGCCTAGCGGCCTACAATGAGCAGTTCTTC. The chain joins TRBV14 to TRBJ2-1; 7 bases align to TRBD2. Germline CDR1 is SGHDN and CDR2 is FVKESK. The CDR3 length is 16 residues. V gave up 0 bases and J gave up 2 bases; unmatched junction bases: 4.

The chain joins TRBV7-2 to TRBJ1-1; 7 bases align to TRBD1. The J segment lost 1 base and the V segment lost 5 bases, leaving 10 bases of the junction unmatched. CDR3 size: 16 residues. The germline V gene encodes CDR1 SGHTA and CDR2 FQGNSA. CDR3 sequence reads: CASSLTSGQRNTEAFF. DNA of the CDR3: TGTGCCAGCAGCCTTACCTCGGGACAGAGGAACACTGAAGCTTTCTTT.

This clonotype was counted only a few times. This chain uses TRBV20-1 with TRBJ1-2, with no clear D. The CDR3 spans 18 residues. The ends were cut back, 3 bases at V and 8 bases at J, with 31 bases in the middle. The V gene's germline CDR1 is DFQATT and CDR2 SNEGSKA (reference sequence). The CDR3 DNA reads as TGCAGTGCTAGTTTCCTGGGCCTGCTCGTCCGGGAGCTTGGGGGCTACACCTTC. It specifies CSASFLGLLVRELGGYTF.

The sample holds many counts of this clonotype. The CDR3 sequence: CAISESGIRPKLFF. CDR3 coding DNA: TGTGCCATCAGTGAGTCGGGAATTAGACCGAAGCTGTTTTTT. The chain uses TRBV10-3 and TRBJ2-2; D is unclear. This CDR3 is 14 amino acids long. Trimming took off 0 bases at V and 12 bases at J, with 14 bases between the two ends. Germline loops: CDR1 ENHRY, CDR2 SYGVKD.

This clonotype showed up just a few times. The CDR3 protein is CASSSQDPGRETQYF. The CDR3 DNA sequence: TGTGCCAGCAGCTCCCAGGACCCGGGGAGAGAGACCCAGTACTTC. The genes are TRBV11-2 and TRBJ2-5, with D tentatively TRBD2 (5 bases). The CDR3 contains 15 residues. Germline V lookup: CDR1 SGHAT, CDR2 FQNNGV. The V gene lost 4 bases and the J gene lost 4 bases, with 16 bases spanning the gap.

This clonotype showed up just a few times. The V and J genes are TRBV20-1 and TRBJ1-5; D is perhaps TRBD1 (5 bases). The length of the CDR3 is 16 residues. Germline CDR1 is DFQATT and CDR2 is SNEGSKA (reference sequence). V was trimmed by 1 base and J by 0 bases, leaving 13 bases between them. DNA of the CDR3: TGCAGTGCTAGAGGGGGAGGGGTAAATAGCAATCAGCCCCAGCATTTT. Its translation is CSARGGGVNSNQPQHF.

The CDR3 loop reads CSASNRLGNQPQHF. The CDR3 nucleotides are TGCAGTGCTAGCAACAGGTTAGGCAATCAGCCCCAGCATTTT. The V and J genes are TRBV20-1 and TRBJ1-5, with a possible D match to TRBD1 (5 bases). The CDR3 consists of 14 residues. CDR1 and CDR2 (germline): DFQATT, SNEGSKA (reference sequence). V gave up 3 bases and J gave up 2 bases, with 11 bases separating them.

A few counts support this clonotype. This rearrangement joins TRBV6-1 to TRBJ2-7; D might be TRBD2 (7 bases). The CDR3 extends over 16 amino acids. Germline V gene lookup returns CDR1 MNHNS and CDR2 SASEGT. The ends were cut back, 6 bases at V and 5 bases at J, with 23 bases in the middle. The CDR3 is CASRPSPGTGGDEQYF. For the CDR3, the DNA is TGTGCCAGCAGACCCTCCCCCGGGACGGGGGGCGACGAGCAGTACTTC.

The chain has TRBV4-2 and TRBJ2-1; either TRBD1 or TRBD2 may fit D (5 bases each). Trimming took 4 bases from V and 5 from J, leaving 9 bases between them. Germline loops: CDR1 LGHNA, CDR2 YNFKEQ. This CDR3 comprises 13 residues. The CDR3 nucleotides read TGTGCCAGCAGCCCGGGGCAAGACAATGAGCAGTTCTTC. It yields the protein CASSPGQDNEQFF.

The rearrangement links TRBV20-1 to TRBJ1-1; 9 nucleotides match TRBD1. Germline CDR1 reads DFQATT; CDR2 reads SNEGSKA (reference sequence). Trimming took 8 bases from V and 0 from J; bases not matched to a gene: 10. The CDR3 runs to 15 residues. CDR3 DNA: TGCAGTCCGGAACAGGGGGCGAGTTTGAACACTGAAGCTTTCTTT. Protein sequence: CSPEQGASLNTEAFF.

This clonotype was counted only a few times. The gene calls are TRBV7-8 and TRBJ2-1; no definite D call. The CDR3 spans 16 residues. Germline-derived CDR1 and CDR2 are SGHVS and FQNEAQ. V shed 5 bases and J shed 7 bases, with 21 bases lying between them. The CDR3 nucleotides are TGTGCCAGCAGCCTAAATTCACTCTTGTTTAGAAATGAGCAGTTCTTC. Translating it yields CASSLNSLLFRNEQFF. The full variable domain, its missing parts supplied by reference TRBV7-8 and TRBJ2-1, is GAGVSQSPRYKVAKRGQDVALRCDPISGHVSLFWYQQALGQGPEFLTYFQNEAQLDKSGLPSDRFFAERPEGSVSTLKIQRTQQEDSAVYLCASSLNSLLFRNEQFFGPGTRLTVL.

CDR3 in DNA: TGTGCCAGCAGGTTGACTAGCGGGGGGGAGACCCAGTACTTC. It translates to CASRLTSGGETQYF. The chain carries TRBV7-9 and TRBJ2-5; TRBD2 matches at 13 bases. The junction had 3 bases not matched to a gene; V was cut back by 6 bases and J by 5 bases. Per germline, CDR1 SEHNR and CDR2 FQNEAQ (reference sequence). The CDR3 consists of 14 residues.

The chain combines TRBV7-6 with TRBJ2-7; 9 positions match TRBD2. There are 20 residues in the CDR3. Germline CDR1 reads SGHVS; CDR2 reads FNYEAQ. Trimming removed 4 bases from V and 6 bases from J; junction bases left unmatched: 25. The CDR3 protein is CASSSVIGGRALPDFSEQYF. In nucleotides, the CDR3 is TGTGCCAGCAGCTCAGTGATTGGCGGGAGGGCCCTCCCGGACTTTAGCGAGCAGTACTTC. Supplemented by reference TRBV7-6 and TRBJ2-7, the full variable domain reads GAGVSQSPRYKVTKRGQDVALRCDPISGHVSLYWYRQALGQGPEFLTYFNYEAQQDKSGLPNDRFSAERPEGSISTLTIQRTEQRDSAMYRCASSSVIGGRALPDFSEQYFGPGTRLTVT.

This clonotype was seen only a few times. The rearrangement links TRBV29-1 to TRBJ2-1, with D uncertain. Deletions cut 3 bases from V and 10 bases from J, with 10 bases between. Germline assignment: CDR1 SQVTM and CDR2 ANQGSEA. The CDR3 contains 11 residues. The CDR3 sequence is CSVDPRLEQFF. DNA of the CDR3: TGCAGCGTTGATCCTAGATTAGAGCAGTTCTTC.

This clonotype was seen a handful of times. The gene calls are TRBV5-1 and TRBJ2-1; D possibly corresponds to TRBD2 (5 bases). The germline V gene has CDR1 SGHRS and CDR2 YFSETQ. This CDR3 is 16 amino acids long. V lost 5 bases to trimming and J lost 0 bases, with 15 bases between them. The CDR3 bases are TGCGCCAGCAGACGAACGGGGTTGGTCTCCTACAATGAGCAGTTCTTC. Its translation: CASRRTGLVSYNEQFF.

Ten or more counts support this clonotype. The V and J genes are TRBV20-1 and TRBJ1-1, with D uncertain. Germline assignment: CDR1 DFQATT and CDR2 SNEGSKA (reference sequence). CDR3 size: 11 residues. V was cut by 3 bases and J by 0 bases, with 2 bases left in between. The CDR3 bases are TGCAGTGCTAGGCTGAACACTGAAGCTTTCTTT. This sequence encodes CSARLNTEAFF.

The CDR3 nucleotides are TGTGCCAGCAGCCCACGGGCTAATGAAAAACTGTTTTTT. Protein sequence: CASSPRANEKLFF. This sequence joins TRBV12-3 or TRBV12-4 and TRBJ1-4, with D unclear. V was pared by 6 bases and J by 3 bases, with 8 bases between. The CDR3 extends over 13 amino acids.